This TCR beta chain was obtained from a study of Graves' ophthalmopathy and Graves' hyperthyroidism. Amplified TCR beta CDR3 regions were obtained using RNA transcripts as template. HTBI primers were employed in first-round RT-PCR, then a second-round multiplex PCR followed. MiXCR, run by TCRdb on the multiplex PCR reads, gives a single entry per CDR3 protein. This sample carries roughly 400,000 distinct CDR3 sequences, approximately 15% of them seen once, and the ten largest clones take about 7%. The V gene's germline CDR1 is MNHNS and CDR2 SASEGT. The germline V and J ends were trimmed by 7 bases and 8 bases, with 29 bases remaining between them. The CDR3 has 17 amino acids. This clonotype occurred many times. PBMCs were obtained from 8 to 10 ml of fresh peripheral blood.

The sequenced sample consisted of peripheral blood. The sequence came from a young woman with stable Graves' hyperthyroidism. This rearrangement joins TRBV6-1 to TRBJ1-2; D unresolved. The CDR3 reads CASTPDAVKLPLLGYTF. DNA for the CDR3: TGTGCCAGCACTCCTGACGCAGTTAAACTCCCGCTCCTCGGCTACACCTTC.